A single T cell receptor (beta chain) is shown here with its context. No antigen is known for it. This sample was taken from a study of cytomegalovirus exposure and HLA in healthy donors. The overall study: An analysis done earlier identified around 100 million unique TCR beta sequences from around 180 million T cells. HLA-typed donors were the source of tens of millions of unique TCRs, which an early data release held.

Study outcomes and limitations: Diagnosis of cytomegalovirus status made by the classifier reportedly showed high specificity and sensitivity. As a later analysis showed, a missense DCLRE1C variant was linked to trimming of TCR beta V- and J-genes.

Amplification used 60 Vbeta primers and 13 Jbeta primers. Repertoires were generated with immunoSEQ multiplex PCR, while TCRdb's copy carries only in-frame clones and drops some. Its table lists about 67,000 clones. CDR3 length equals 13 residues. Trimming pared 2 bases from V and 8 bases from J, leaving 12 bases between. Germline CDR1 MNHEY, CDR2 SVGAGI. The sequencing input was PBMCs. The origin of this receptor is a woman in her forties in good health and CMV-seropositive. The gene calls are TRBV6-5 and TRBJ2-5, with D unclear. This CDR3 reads CASSYDVGETQYF. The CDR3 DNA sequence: TGTGCCAGCAGTTACGACGTGGGCGAAACCCAGTACTTC.